A selection of T cell receptor beta chains follows, all from one sample in a study of T cell responses to AZD1222 COVID-19 vaccine. Produced via immunoSEQ multiplex PCR; TCRdb's table is partial and in-frame only. Of about 150,000 clones in the sample, 94% were seen once. The sequencing here drew on peripheral blood, taken on day 0 of AZD1222 vaccination. The receptors come from an adult in good health. Each CDR3 is given without its conserved first and last residue. Clone size is not always given. Where it is, it says once, few, many or a class for expanded clones.

CDR3 protein,V gene,clone size,J gene
SVEAGAADTQY,TRBV29-1,NA,TRBJ2-3
ASSRGAGGNTIY,TRBV9,NA,TRBJ1-3
SVGIPGPGELF,TRBV29-1,NA,TRBJ2-2
ASSSTGTSFTETQY,TRBV5-4,NA,TRBJ2-5
ATGTSSYNEQF,TRBV19,NA,TRBJ2-1
ASSLTSGQLTPLH,TRBV7-8,NA,TRBJ1-6
ASKGSYQETQY,TRBV19,NA,TRBJ2-5
ASSSVGTNTGELF,TRBV19,NA,TRBJ2-2
ASSHSTGTETQY,TRBV4-2,NA,TRBJ2-5
ASRLGGSMNTEAF,TRBV27,NA,TRBJ1-1
ASSWEQGVTGELF,TRBV5-1,NA,TRBJ2-2
ASRRLGTDTQY,TRBV6-1,NA,TRBJ2-3
ASSLQGAAEKLF,TRBV5-4,NA,TRBJ1-4
ASSLGAEATNEKLF,TRBV5-1,NA,TRBJ1-4
ASSSGLAGGTNTGELF,TRBV7-6,NA,TRBJ2-2
ASSQDRGYGYT,TRBV4-1,NA,TRBJ1-2
ASIRDRNTGELF,TRBV7-8,NA,TRBJ2-2
ASSKGTVAKNIQY,TRBV19,NA,TRBJ2-4
ASSEAGSNYGYT,TRBV25-1,NA,TRBJ1-2
ASTEDSFHEKLF,TRBV6-5,NA,TRBJ1-4
ASSLATGELF,TRBV7-8,few,TRBJ2-2
ASSQDKRADQPQH,TRBV4-3,NA,TRBJ1-5
ASSYRVNQETQY,TRBV6-5,once,TRBJ2-5
AWSPTRGNQPQH,TRBV30,once,TRBJ1-5
ASSPPSPTEKLF,TRBV18,NA,TRBJ1-4